A selection of T cell receptor beta chains follows, all from one sample in a study of blood T cell repertoires in COVID-19. The data were produced by immunoSEQ multiplex PCR, yet TCRdb's version contains in-frame clones alone and is incomplete. The table records 220,000 or so clones, roughly 82% of them present only once. The sample consisted of PBMCs or T cells enriched from blood (not recorded which). The receptor source for this set is a woman aged 50 to 60 who had recovered from COVID-19. Both conserved end residues are part of each CDR3. The D gene is left open where the match is weak. For some rows the clone size is stated as once, few or many, or as a class when expanded; others skip it.

TGTGCCAGCAGTCCATGGGGAGTGAATCAGCCCCAGCATTTT	CASSPWGVNQPQHF	-	TRBV6-6	-	TRBJ1-5
TGTGCCTGGAGTGTATGGTACAGGGGCGACAATCAGCCCCAGCATTTT	CAWSVWYRGDNQPQHF	TRBD1	TRBV30	-	TRBJ1-5
TGTGCCAGCAGCCCGCCCCCGGGATACCAGGAGACCCAGTACTTC	CASSPPPGYQETQYF	-	TRBV7-8	-	TRBJ2-5
TGTGCCAGCAGCGGACACACAGGGGGTAATGAAAAACTGTTTTTT	CASSGHTGGNEKLFF	TRBD1	TRBV9	-	TRBJ1-4
TGCGCCAGCAGCCAAGCTTGGCAGGGGAAAGGAAACACCATATATTTT	CASSQAWQGKGNTIYF	-	TRBV4-1	-	TRBJ1-3
TGCAGTGCCCTAGGGCGGGAAGGCTACACCTTC	CSALGREGYTF	-	TRBV20-1	once	TRBJ1-2
TGTGCCAGCAGCCCTACGCGCGGGGGCAGAGGCTACACCTTC	CASSPTRGGRGYTF	-	TRBV28	-	TRBJ1-2
TGTGCCAGCAGCTTGTCAGGGGGAAGGACCGGGGAGCTGTTTTTT	CASSLSGGRTGELFF	TRBD1	TRBV5-5	-	TRBJ2-2
TGTGCCAGCAGCTCGGGACTAGCGGGAGGTACTGAGCAGTTCTTC	CASSSGLAGGTEQFF	TRBD2	TRBV7-2	-	TRBJ2-1
TGTGCCAGCAGCTTAACAGGGTACCAAGAGACCCAGTACTTC	CASSLTGYQETQYF	-	TRBV11-2	-	TRBJ2-5
TGTGCCAGCAGCTTAGATTTATTAGGCGGGAGCGAGCAGTACTTC	CASSLDLLGGSEQYF	TRBD2	TRBV11-2	-	TRBJ2-7
TGTGCCAGCAGCCGCTTGACAGGGGGAAAGGTGGAGCAGTACTTC	CASSRLTGGKVEQYF	TRBD1	TRBV14	-	TRBJ2-7
TGTGCCAGTAGCCCAGACAGAGGTACCTCTGGAAACACCATATATTTT	CASSPDRGTSGNTIYF	-	TRBV19	-	TRBJ1-3
TGTGCTAGTGCCGAGGCTATAAGGGAGACCTACGAGCAGTACTTC	CASAEAIRETYEQYF	-	TRBV12-5	-	TRBJ2-7
TGTGCCAGCAGCTTAGTGGCTAGCGGGTACGAGCAGTACTTC	CASSLVASGYEQYF	TRBD2	TRBV11-2	-	TRBJ2-7
TGTGCCAGCTCACCACCCGGGACAGGGCAGAGCGGGGAGCTGTTTTTT	CASSPPGTGQSGELFF	TRBD1	TRBV18	-	TRBJ2-2
TGTGCCACACAGGGGTACGAGCAGTACTTC	CATQGYEQYF	TRBD1	TRBV6-5	-	TRBJ2-7
TGTGCCAGCAGGTTGGACAGGCCGAACACTGAAGCTTTCTTT	CASRLDRPNTEAFF	TRBD1	TRBV5-8	-	TRBJ1-1
TGTGCCAGCAGCTGGAGCCGGGACAGGGAAGGTGGCGTGGATGGCTACACCTTC	CASSWSRDREGGVDGYTF	TRBD1	TRBV7-8	-	TRBJ1-2
TGTGCCTGGACCCGACAGTACGAGCAGTACTTC	CAWTRQYEQYF	-	TRBV30	-	TRBJ2-7
TGTGCCAGCAGCACAAAAGGGACATCCAACCGTCCTGGAAACACCATATATTTT	CASSTKGTSNRPGNTIYF	-	TRBV9	-	TRBJ1-3
TGCGCCAGCAGCTTTTCGACAGGGGGCCTGCCTTCACCCCTCCACTTT	CASSFSTGGLPSPLHF	TRBD1	TRBV5-1	-	TRBJ1-6
TGCGCCAGCAGCCAAGAGAGCGGGAGATTCGTCCATACGCAGTATTTT	CASSQESGRFVHTQYF	TRBD2	TRBV4-1	-	TRBJ2-3
TGTGCCAGAAGCCTTAGAAGCCGGACAGGGAACTACGAGCAGTACTTC	CARSLRSRTGNYEQYF	TRBD1	TRBV5-3	once	TRBJ2-7
TGCGCCAGCAGCTTCGACAGGGACACTGAAGCTTTCTTT	CASSFDRDTEAFF	TRBD1	TRBV5-1	-	TRBJ1-1
TGTGCCAGCTCACCGGGGCAGCTTAATGAAAAACTGTTTTTT	CASSPGQLNEKLFF	-	TRBV18	-	TRBJ1-4
TGTGCCAGCAGTTTACAGGGCTATGGCTACACCTTC	CASSLQGYGYTF	-	TRBV27	-	TRBJ1-2
TGTGCCAGTAGTCCAGAGATGAGGACCTACGAGCAGTACTTC	CASSPEMRTYEQYF	-	TRBV19	-	TRBJ2-7
TGTGCCAGCAGCCCTGGGGGACAGGAGGGGAAAAAGCAGTACTTC	CASSPGGQEGKKQYF	TRBD1	TRBV7-2	-	TRBJ2-7